This TCR beta chain was sequenced during a study of identical twins. Broader study findings: Conclusions were drawn cross-sectionally by statistical analysis, without following the same donors.

Healthy Caucasians alone served as donors. About this clonotype itself: The antigen is unknown.

Addition of a universal primer site occurred through template switching, and cDNA carried unique molecular identifiers. TCRdb recomputed calls from the 5' RACE reads with MiXCR, one row per CDR3 protein. The profile shows 690,000 or so distinct CDR3 sequences, 8.5% to 9.5% of them singletons. Germline V CDR1 and CDR2: SEHNR, FQNEAQ (reference sequence). CDR3 length: 14 residues. Trimming took 8 bases from V and 8 from J, leaving 22 bases between them. Separately, the same data were catalogued under a study of yellow fever vaccine responses in identical twins.

The gene calls are TRBV7-9 and TRBJ2-7, with a tentative D call TRBD1 (5 bases). Sequenced sample: PBMCs. The receptor's source is a woman aged 18-29 years in good health. The CDR3 nucleotides are TGTGCCAGCGGACATAGTGCGGCTTTTCTGCAGCAGTACTTC. It specifies CASGHSAAFLQQYF.